This T cell receptor beta chain was captured in a study of cytomegalovirus exposure and HLA in healthy donors. Broader study findings: Per a later analysis, about 15,000 TCR beta sequences showed association with HLA alleles at 0.05 false discovery rate. As immune exposure information, only CMV serostatus was available. Several of the most significant clusters were apparently associated with common viral pathogens in a later analysis.

PCR primers comprised 60 Vbeta and 13 Jbeta primers. Here immunoSEQ multiplex PCR was the method, and the copy in TCRdb shows in-frame clones only, minus some. The table shows approximately 150,000 clones, with around 83% occurring only once. Comments on this clone: Its specificity is unknown.

The length of the CDR3 is 14 residues. V gave up 6 bases and J gave up 4 bases; unmatched junction bases: 9. The V gene's germline CDR1 is MNHNS and CDR2 SASEGT. The chain employs TRBV6-1 and TRBJ2-7; 7 positions match TRBD2. This TCR was recovered from a man over 45 in good health and CMV-seropositive. The sequenced material came from PBMCs. The CDR3 is CASRGRGTTYEQYF. CDR3 bases: TGTGCCAGCAGAGGGCGGGGGACCACTTACGAGCAGTACTTC.